The 17 T cell receptor beta chains below were found in one sample sequenced in a study of T cell changes during pregnancy in multiple sclerosis. Here immunoSEQ multiplex PCR was the method, and the copy in TCRdb shows in-frame clones only, minus some. In the table there are 45,000 to 55,000 clones, 85% to 90% of which are singletons. Specimen: peripheral blood, collected in the first trimester of pregnancy. The source of these receptors is a female donor with multiple sclerosis, enrolled in a pregnancy study.

Only a few counts were recorded for this clone. The chain has TRBV10-3 and TRBJ1-1; D possibly corresponds to TRBD1 (5 bases). Trimming took 7 bases from V and 1 from J, leaving 10 bases between them. Germline V gene lookup returns CDR1 ENHRY and CDR2 SYGVKD. The CDR3 sequence is 13 residues long. Written as DNA, the CDR3 is TGTGCCATCACCGGACAACAGAACACTGAAGCTTTCTTT. It specifies CAITGQQNTEAFF.

V gene TRBV11-2 combines with J gene TRBJ1-1, with TRBD1 matching 8 bases. J gave up 0 bases and V 5 bases, and 5 bases lay outside the gene matches. The CDR3 has 15 residues. Germline CDR1 reads SGHAT; CDR2 reads FQNNGV. The CDR3 nucleotides read TGTGCCAGCAGCCCGACCAGGGGGCTGAACACTGAAGCTTTCTTT. Translated: CASSPTRGLNTEAFF.

CDR3 nucleotide sequence: TGTGCCAGCAGCCGGAACGGGGGCGAGCAGTACTTC. Translation: CASSRNGGEQYF. The gene calls are TRBV7-2 and TRBJ2-7; tentative D call: TRBD2 (6 bases). V shed 5 bases and J shed 6 bases, with 11 bases lying between them. CDR1 SGHTA and CDR2 FQGNSA come from the germline V gene. The CDR3 length is 12 residues.

CDR3 region: CASTGLARDTQYF. Here the CDR3 DNA reads TGTGCCAGCACCGGACTAGCTAGGGATACGCAGTATTTT. The chain recombines TRBV2 with TRBJ2-3, with 8 bases matching TRBD2. Germline CDR1 reads SNHLY; CDR2 reads FYNNEI. V lost 7 bases, J lost 6 bases, and 6 bases stayed unmatched. The CDR3 totals 13 residues.

The rearrangement links TRBV13 to TRBJ1-5; 7 bases map to TRBD1. Germline CDR1 and CDR2: PRHDT and FYEKMQ (reference sequence). The CDR3 is 13 residues long. The ends lost 5 bases at V and 11 bases at J; junction bases unmatched: 9. The CDR3 sequence is CASSVDRDQAQHF. As DNA, the CDR3 is TGTGCCAGCAGCGTTGACAGGGATCAAGCCCAGCATTTT.

The V call is TRBV5-4, the J call TRBJ1-1; D is possibly TRBD1 (5 bases). V lost 5 bases and J lost 4, with 15 bases in between. From germline, CDR1 is SGHNT and CDR2 YYREEE (reference sequence). This CDR3 comprises 14 residues. Here the CDR3 reads CASSHHRGGTEAFF. The CDR3, as DNA: TGTGCCAGCAGTCATCACCGCGGGGGCACTGAAGCTTTCTTT. The full variable domain, rest sourced from reference TRBV5-4 and TRBJ1-1, is ETGVTQSPTHLIKTRGQQVTLRCSSQSGHNTVSWYQQALGQGPQFIFQYYREEENGRGNFPPRFSGLQFPNYSSELNVNALELDDSALYLCASSHHRGGTEAFFGQGTRLTVV.

The V call is TRBV4-1, the J call TRBJ2-7, with D possibly matching TRBD2 (5 bases). V was shortened by 0 bases and J by 5 bases, with 17 bases between the two germline ends. The CDR3 sequence is 16 residues long. The germline gives CDR1 MGHRA, CDR2 YSYEKL. The CDR3 DNA follows: TGCGCCAGCAGCCAAGACGGCAGCGGACGTACTAACGAGCAGTACTTC. Translated, it gives CASSQDGSGRTNEQYF.

The gene calls are TRBV2 and TRBJ1-2, with 7 bases identical to TRBD1. Germline values: CDR1 SNHLY, CDR2 FYNNEI. V shed 1 base and J 4 bases; nucleotides not matched to a gene: 3. This CDR3 has 14 residues. The DNA for the CDR3 is TGTGCCAGCAGTGAAGAGAGGGGGCTCTATGGCTACACCTTC. This encodes CASSEERGLYGYTF.

V and J are TRBV5-1 and TRBJ2-1; 8 bases are shared with TRBD2. CDR1 is SGHRS, CDR2 YFSETQ, per germline. This CDR3 is built from 15 residues. The junction had 4 bases not matched to a gene; V was cut back by 0 bases and J by 5 bases. This chain's CDR3 is CASSLVSGADNEQFF. In nucleotides, the CDR3 is TGCGCCAGCAGCTTGGTTAGCGGGGCGGACAATGAGCAGTTCTTC.

This chain connects TRBV10-3 to TRBJ2-3; D gene uncertain. This CDR3 has 15 amino acids. CDR1 is ENHRY, CDR2 SYGVKD, per germline. Trimming pared 4 bases from V and 2 bases from J, leaving 13 bases between. CDR3 sequence: CAISGSQPYTDTQYF. DNA of the CDR3: TGTGCCATCAGTGGTTCACAACCTTACACAGATACGCAGTATTTT.

The V and J genes are TRBV7-3 and TRBJ2-2; 9 positions agree with TRBD1. This CDR3 contains 16 residues. Germline loops: CDR1 SGHTA, CDR2 FQGTGA. Trimming removed 6 bases from V and 6 bases from J; junction bases left unmatched: 11. The CDR3 sequence is CASSSNPGTGSGELFF. DNA of the CDR3: TGTGCCAGCAGTTCTAACCCCGGGACAGGGTCCGGGGAGCTGTTTTTT.

The chain carries TRBV4-1 and TRBJ1-1; D ambiguous. The germline V and J ends were trimmed by 1 base and 4 bases, with 10 bases remaining between them. Germline assignment: CDR1 MGHRA and CDR2 YSYEKL. This CDR3 spans 14 amino acids. The CDR3 region is CASSQVEGSTEAFF. The DNA of the CDR3 is TGCGCCAGCAGCCAAGTAGAGGGTAGCACTGAAGCTTTCTTT.

This chain joins TRBV27 and TRBJ1-2, with 9 bases matching TRBD1. V was clipped by 8 bases and J by 5 bases; unmatched bases: 6. Germline V gene data show CDR1 as MNHEY and CDR2 as SMNVEV (reference sequence). The CDR3 is made up of 13 amino acids. The CDR3 here is CASAGQGRYGYTF. DNA for the CDR3: TGTGCCAGCGCCGGACAGGGGCGGTATGGCTACACCTTC.

This chain joins TRBV4-1 and TRBJ2-5; a possible D gene is TRBD2 (6 bases). V lost 4 bases to trimming and J lost 5 bases, with 14 bases between them. This CDR3 is built from 14 residues. In germline, CDR1 is MGHRA, CDR2 YSYEKL. The CDR3 sequence is CASSPGLRKETQYF. The CDR3 nucleotides read TGCGCCAGCAGCCCGGGACTGCGAAAGGAGACCCAGTACTTC.

The chain carries TRBV4-3 and TRBJ2-7, with D perhaps matching TRBD1 (6 bases). Germline V CDR1 and CDR2: LGHNA, YSLEER. This CDR3 is 15 amino acids long. V lost 2 bases, J lost 0 bases, and 11 bases lay in between. DNA for the CDR3: TGCGCCAGCAGCCAACAACAGGGTGGCTCCTACGAGCAGTACTTC. Residues: CASSQQQGGSYEQYF.

The chain has TRBV28 and TRBJ1-5; D gene ambiguous. This CDR3 has 14 amino acids. Per germline, CDR1 MDHEN and CDR2 SYDVKM. Trimming pared 3 bases from V and 3 bases from J, leaving 9 bases between. This CDR3 is CASSLTDFNQPQHF. Here the CDR3 DNA reads TGTGCCAGCAGTTTGACGGACTTCAATCAGCCCCAGCATTTT.

This clone was seen more than once but under ten times. The chain employs TRBV5-1 and TRBJ2-5, with 9 bases identical to TRBD1. Germline values: CDR1 SGHRS, CDR2 YFSETQ. The CDR3 runs to 15 residues. Trimming took 0 bases from V and 3 from J; bases not matched to a gene: 3. Here the CDR3 reads CASSLGRTGEETQYF. For the CDR3, the DNA is TGCGCCAGCAGCTTGGGTAGGACAGGGGAAGAGACCCAGTACTTC.